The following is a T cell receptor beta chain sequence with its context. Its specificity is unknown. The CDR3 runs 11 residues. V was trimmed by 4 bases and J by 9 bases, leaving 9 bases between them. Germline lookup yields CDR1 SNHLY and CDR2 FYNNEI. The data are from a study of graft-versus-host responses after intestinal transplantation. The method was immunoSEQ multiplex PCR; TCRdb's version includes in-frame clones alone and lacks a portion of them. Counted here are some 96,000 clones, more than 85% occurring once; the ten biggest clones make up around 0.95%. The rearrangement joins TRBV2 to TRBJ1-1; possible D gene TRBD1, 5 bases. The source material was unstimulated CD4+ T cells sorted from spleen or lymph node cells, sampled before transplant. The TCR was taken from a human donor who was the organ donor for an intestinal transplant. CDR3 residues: CASSAGLKAFF. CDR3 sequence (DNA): TGTGCCAGCAGTGCGGGACTCAAAGCTTTCTTT. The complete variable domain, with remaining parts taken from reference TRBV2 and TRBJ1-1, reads EPEVTQTPSHQVTQMGQEVILRCVPISNHLYFYWYRQILGQKVEFLVSFYNNEISEKSEIFDDQFSVERPDGSNFTLKIRSTKLEDSAMYFCASSAGLKAFFGQGTRLTVV.